The 19 T cell receptor beta chains listed next were all sequenced from one sample in a study of cytomegalovirus exposure and HLA in healthy donors (dated by TCRdb to about 2017). Library preparation was by the immunoSEQ multiplex PCR assay. For the multiplex PCR, a mixture combining 60 forward primers for TCR Vbeta segments and 13 reverse primers for TCR Jbeta segments was used. TCRdb mirrors the immuneACCESS table, restricted to in-frame sequences. Some clones are absent from its copies; in checked studies, under half trace to an unresolved V gene, and the reason for the others is unknown. The sample yields some 150,000 clones; around 9% were counted once. The ten largest clones capture 6.5% to 8.5% of the sample. The material sequenced was PBMCs. The receptors originated from a woman between 35 and 50 years old in good health and CMV-seropositive.

V usage is TRBV10-3 and J usage is TRBJ2-1; 9 bases align to TRBD1. The germline gives CDR1 ENHRY, CDR2 SYGVKD. V dropped 10 bases and J dropped 7; count of bases not matched to a gene: 8. The CDR3 extends over 13 amino acids. The chain's CDR3 is CATGTGSMNEQFF. The CDR3 region has the DNA TGTGCCACCGGGACAGGGTCGATGAATGAGCAGTTCTTC.

This clone came up a few times. The chain couples TRBV5-1 to TRBJ1-2, with 9 bases that match TRBD1. The CDR3 contains 16 residues. Germline CDR1 reads SGHRS; CDR2 reads YFSETQ. The ends lost 0 bases at V and 4 bases at J; junction bases unmatched: 7. Here the CDR3 reads CASSLVSGQGTYGYTF. The CDR3 DNA sequence: TGCGCCAGCAGCTTGGTATCTGGACAGGGGACCTATGGCTACACCTTC.

The chain combines TRBV9 with TRBJ1-1, with 8 nucleotides matching TRBD1. The CDR3 length is 15 residues. The germline CDR1 and CDR2 sequences are SGDLS and YYNGEE. Trimming removed 3 bases from V and 5 bases from J; junction bases left unmatched: 9. This CDR3 reads CASSDGTGPQTEAFF. The DNA of the CDR3 is TGTGCCAGCAGCGACGGGACAGGCCCCCAAACTGAAGCTTTCTTT.

The J gene is TRBJ2-3, the V gene TRBV6-1, with D possibly matching TRBD1 (6 bases). V lost 6 bases and J lost 1, with 11 bases in between. The CDR3 is 14 amino acids. Germline V gene data show CDR1 as MNHNS and CDR2 as SASEGT. CDR3 in DNA: TGTGCCAGCAGCGGGGACACCCGCACAGATACGCAGTATTTT. It yields the protein CASSGDTRTDTQYF.

This clone was counted a few times. In nucleotides, the CDR3 is TGTGCCAGCAGCGTCGGGACAGGGAGTTTGGATGGCTACACCTTC. This encodes CASSVGTGSLDGYTF. The chain joins TRBV7-9 to TRBJ1-2; 9 bases line up with TRBD1. CDR1 and CDR2 (germline): SEHNR, FQNEAQ (reference sequence). V lost 5 bases, J lost 6 bases, and 10 bases stayed unmatched. The CDR3 contains 15 residues.

This clone occurred once. No conserved phenylalanine or tryptophan ends this CDR3, so it is likely a read error. V is TRBV10-3 and J is TRBJ1-1, with D perhaps matching TRBD1 (5 bases). The CDR3 spans 15 residues. The V gene's germline CDR1 is ENHRY and CDR2 SYGVKD. V shed 0 bases and J shed 4 bases, with 12 bases lying between them. CDR3 in amino acids: CAISESPQGSTEAFV. DNA of the CDR3: TGTGCCATCAGTGAGTCCCCCCAGGGTAGCACTGAAGCTTTCGTT.

This clone was seen a few times. The V call is TRBV7-2, the J call TRBJ2-1, with a tentative D call TRBD2 (5 bases). V lost 5 bases and J lost 7, with 9 bases in between. The CDR3 loop spans 12 amino acids. CDR1 SGHTA and CDR2 FQGNSA come from the germline V gene. The CDR3 DNA sequence: TGTGCCAGCAGCCCTCAGCGGAATGAGCAGTTCTTC. Protein: CASSPQRNEQFF.

The chain is built from TRBV6-1 and TRBJ2-5; 7 nucleotides align to TRBD2. Germline V gene data show CDR1 as MNHNS and CDR2 as SASEGT. The CDR3 extends over 15 amino acids. V trimming: 2 bases; J trimming: 4 bases; junction bases outside the gene matches: 7. The CDR3 sequence: CASSEKSGEGETQYF. CDR3 in DNA: TGTGCCAGCAGTGAAAAGAGCGGGGAAGGAGAGACCCAGTACTTC.

The rearrangement links TRBV11-3 to TRBJ2-2; D unresolved. Germline V gene sequence: CDR1 SGHNT, CDR2 YENEEA. The V gene lost 4 bases and the J gene lost 4 bases, with 10 bases spanning the gap. The CDR3 consists of 14 residues. DNA for the CDR3: TGTGCCAGCAGCTCTGACCCGGGCACCGGGGAGCTGTTTTTT. It yields the protein CASSSDPGTGELFF. The variable domain in full, with the rest retrieved from reference TRBV11-3 and TRBJ2-2, is EAGVVQSPRYKIIEKKQPVAFWCNPISGHNTLYWYLQNLGQGPELLIRYENEEAVDDSQLPKDRFSAERLKGVDSTLKIQPAELGDSAVYLCASSSDPGTGELFFGEGSRLTVL.

The chain links TRBV19 to TRBJ1-5; D not resolved. The CDR3 is made up of 13 amino acids. Germline V gene data show CDR1 as LNHDA and CDR2 as SQIVND (reference sequence). Trimming removed 7 bases from V and 1 base from J, with 8 bases in between. Written as DNA, the CDR3 is TGTGCCAGTAAGCCGGGGAGCAATCAGCCCCAGCATTTT. Translation gives CASKPGSNQPQHF.

The chain carries TRBV9 and TRBJ1-1; weak D call: TRBD1 (5 bases). This CDR3 contains 15 residues. Germline loops: CDR1 SGDLS, CDR2 YYNGEE. V was clipped by 3 bases and J by 11 bases, with 23 bases between them. DNA of the CDR3: TGTGCCAGCAGCGGAACCCCAGGAGGGGCTAACGGGGCTTTCTTT. It codes for CASSGTPGGANGAFF. Filled out from reference TRBV9 and TRBJ1-1, the complete variable domain reads DSGVTQTPKHLITATGQRVTLRCSPRSGDLSVYWYQQSLDQGLQFLIQYYNGEERAKGNILERFSAQQFPDLHSELNLSSLELGDSALYFCASSGTPGGANGAFFGQGTRLTVV.

This clone was observed a handful of times. J is TRBJ1-6 and V is TRBV5-5, with 11 bases lining up with TRBD1. Per germline, CDR1 SGHKS and CDR2 YYEKEE (reference sequence). Germline trimming cut 4 bases from V and 7 bases from J; bases unmatched to any gene: 4. CDR3 size: 15 residues. CDR3 sequence (DNA): TGTGCCAGCAGCCTTTGGACAGGGGGCAATTCACCCCTCCACTTT. It is translated as CASSLWTGGNSPLHF.

The V and J genes are TRBV2 and TRBJ1-6, with 9 nucleotides matching TRBD1. CDR1 SNHLY and CDR2 FYNNEI come from the germline V gene. With 8 bases clipped from V and 11 bases from J, the junction kept 7 bases outside the gene matches. The CDR3 totals 13 residues. The CDR3 region has the DNA TGTGCCAGCGGAGGGGACAGGGCTGCACCCCTCCACTTT. Protein product: CASGGDRAAPLHF.

A few counts support this clone. This sequence joins TRBV2 and TRBJ1-4; no clear D. The CDR3 length is 12 residues. CDR1 is SNHLY and CDR2 is FYNNEI in the germline V gene. Trimming removed 4 bases at V and 7 bases at J, with 7 bases between. The CDR3 here is CASSGYSEKLFF. The DNA for the CDR3 is TGTGCCAGCAGTGGTTATAGTGAAAAACTGTTTTTT.

The chain employs TRBV7-9 and TRBJ1-4; TRBD1 aligns across 7 bases. After removal of 4 bases from V and 1 base from J, the junction contained 3 bases not matched to a gene. This CDR3 region has 15 residues. Germline lookup yields CDR1 SEHNR and CDR2 FQNEAQ (reference sequence). The CDR3 sequence is CASSSGGGTNEKLFF. In nucleotides, the CDR3 is TGTGCCAGCAGCTCAGGGGGAGGAACTAATGAAAAACTGTTTTTT.

This chain uses TRBV5-6 with TRBJ2-7, with D possibly being TRBD2 (6 bases). The CDR3 runs 15 residues. From germline, CDR1 is SGHDT and CDR2 YYEEEE. Trimming took off 4 bases at V and 0 bases at J, with 14 bases between the two ends. Here the CDR3 reads CASSPRGGSSYEQYF. For the CDR3, the DNA is TGTGCCAGCAGCCCCCGTGGGGGGAGCTCCTACGAGCAGTACTTC.

This clone turned up a few times. J is TRBJ1-4 and V is TRBV4-3; D is uncertain. Germline assignment: CDR1 LGHNA and CDR2 YSLEER. The CDR3 extends over 14 amino acids. The germline V and J ends were trimmed by 1 base and 7 bases, with 10 bases remaining between them. CDR3 in DNA: TGCGCCAGCAGCCAAGTTAATGGGAGTGAAAAACTGTTTTTT. The encoded protein is CASSQVNGSEKLFF.

This clone turned up a few times. The V call is TRBV7-9, the J call TRBJ2-6; 8 bases match TRBD2. Germline V gene lookup returns CDR1 SEHNR and CDR2 FQNEAQ (reference sequence). This CDR3 comprises 18 residues. J gave up 3 bases and V 5 bases, and 12 bases lay outside the gene matches. The CDR3 is CASSPGVAGTFGANVLTF. The CDR3 DNA is TGTGCCAGCAGCCCCGGAGTAGCGGGGACCTTTGGGGCCAACGTCCTGACTTTC.

The V gene is TRBV5-1, the J gene TRBJ2-3; D might be TRBD2 (5 bases). CDR3 length equals 15 residues. Germline V lookup: CDR1 SGHRS, CDR2 YFSETQ. The V and J ends lost 3 bases and 6 bases respectively, with 17 bases between them. CDR3 protein: CASSWGSTTTDTQYF. In nucleotides, the CDR3 is TGCGCCAGCAGCTGGGGTTCGACGACTACGGATACGCAGTATTTT.